Detailed here is one T cell receptor (beta chain). These data come from a study of T cells in Graves' hyperthyroidism and ophthalmopathy. The CDR3 contains 13 residues. V lost 0 bases to trimming and J lost 5 bases, with 5 bases between them. The germline gives CDR1 LGHNT, CDR2 FRNRAP. RNA transcripts served as the template for amplifying TCR beta CDR3 regions. HTBI primers were used for first-round RT-PCR of the TCR CDR3. TCRdb itself ran the multiplex PCR reads through MiXCR, one entry per CDR3 protein. In the table there are a few hundred thousand distinct CDR3 sequences, 20% to 30% of which are singletons. Hyperthyroidism, newly diagnosed and lasting under 2 months, affected patients aged 18 to 65. Uncontrolled infections, other autoimmune diseases, pregnancy or lactation led to exclusion of patients.

Sequencing input: blood. The receptor was isolated from a man aged 50-59 years with Graves' hyperthyroidism. The rearrangement uses TRBV12-5 and TRBJ2-1, with D hard to call. The CDR3 sequence: CASGLVPDNEQFF. The CDR3 coding sequence is TGTGCTAGTGGTTTGGTACCAGACAATGAGCAGTTCTTC.